The rows below give T cell receptor beta chains drawn from one sample of a study of spatial heterogeneity in lung cancer. A single record per CDR3 protein comes from TCRdb applying MiXCR to the 5' RACE reads. The table lists 9,000 or so distinct CDR3 sequences, about 2.9% of them singletons. Source: lung tumor tissue, taken at surgery. All receptors derive from a male donor with early-stage non-small cell lung cancer. CDR3s include the opening cysteine and the closing phenylalanine or tryptophan. A D gene is named only where the DNA matches it firmly. Size is omitted from some rows. Given values are once, few, many or a class for expanded clones.

v_call: TRBV7-9
clone_size: few
d_call: -
j_call: TRBJ1-6
cdr3_aa: CASSLAAGKGSPLNF
cdr3_nt: TGTGCCAGCAGCTTAGCAGCAGGGAAAGGTTCACCCCTCAACTTT

v_call: TRBV29-1
clone_size: medium-sized
d_call: TRBD1
j_call: TRBJ2-7
cdr3_aa: CSVGDGQGLYEQYF
cdr3_nt: TGCAGCGTTGGGGATGGACAGGGTCTCTACGAGCAGTACTTC

v_call: TRBV13
clone_size: large
d_call: -
j_call: TRBJ2-2
cdr3_aa: CASSFGIANTGELFF
cdr3_nt: TGTGCCAGCAGCTTCGGAATCGCGAACACCGGGGAGCTGTTTTTT

v_call: TRBV20-1
clone_size: medium-sized
d_call: -
j_call: TRBJ1-5
cdr3_aa: CSARAPNRAFGNQPQHF
cdr3_nt: TGCAGTGCTAGAGCCCCCAACCGCGCCTTCGGCAATCAGCCCCAGCATTTT

v_call: TRBV5-5
clone_size: many
d_call: TRBD1
j_call: TRBJ1-4
cdr3_aa: CASSSGQGAEGEKLFF
cdr3_nt: TGTGCCAGCAGCTCCGGACAGGGGGCCGAAGGTGAAAAACTGTTTTTT

v_call: TRBV20-1
clone_size: medium-sized
d_call: -
j_call: TRBJ1-1
cdr3_aa: CSAGDAGSWDTEAFF
cdr3_nt: TGCAGTGCTGGAGACGCAGGGTCTTGGGACACTGAAGCTTTCTTT

v_call: TRBV10-3
clone_size: many
d_call: TRBD1
j_call: TRBJ2-7
cdr3_aa: CAIRGQGLPPHEQYF
cdr3_nt: TGTGCCATCAGGGGACAGGGACTTCCCCCCCACGAGCAGTACTTC

v_call: TRBV10-3
clone_size: many
d_call: -
j_call: TRBJ2-3
cdr3_aa: CAISGKVTDTQYF
cdr3_nt: TGTGCCATCAGTGGGAAGGTCACAGATACGCAGTATTTT

v_call: TRBV30
clone_size: many
d_call: -
j_call: TRBJ1-2
cdr3_aa: CAWSERSRGIYGYTF
cdr3_nt: TGTGCCTGGAGTGAGCGAAGCCGGGGTATCTATGGCTACACCTTC

v_call: TRBV4-2
clone_size: medium-sized
d_call: -
j_call: TRBJ2-7
cdr3_aa: CASSLLPRDPGYEQYF
cdr3_nt: TGTGCCAGCAGCCTCCTGCCCCGGGACCCCGGATACGAGCAGTACTTC

v_call: TRBV5-4
clone_size: medium-sized
d_call: -
j_call: TRBJ1-1
cdr3_aa: CASSLGLQRGVNEAFF
cdr3_nt: TGTGCCAGCAGCTTGGGCCTACAGAGGGGGGTGAATGAAGCTTTCTTT

v_call: TRBV11-2
clone_size: many
d_call: -
j_call: TRBJ2-1
cdr3_aa: CASSLNSGGDYEQFF
cdr3_nt: TGTGCCAGCAGCCTTAATTCGGGCGGGGACTATGAGCAGTTCTTC

v_call: TRBV12-3/TRBV12-4
clone_size: -
d_call: -
j_call: TRBJ1-6
cdr3_aa: CASSLALGGNSPLHF
cdr3_nt: TGTGCCAGCAGTTTAGCCCTCGGGGGTAATTCACCCCTCCACTTT

v_call: TRBV6-5
clone_size: many
d_call: -
j_call: TRBJ2-3
cdr3_aa: CASSSGTDTQYF
cdr3_nt: TGTGCCAGCAGTTCTGGCACAGATACGCAGTATTTT

v_call: TRBV29-1
clone_size: many
d_call: -
j_call: TRBJ2-2
cdr3_aa: CSVSIQFPTGELFF
cdr3_nt: TGCAGCGTGTCGATCCAGTTCCCAACCGGGGAGCTGTTTTTT

v_call: TRBV28
clone_size: many
d_call: TRBD1
j_call: TRBJ1-5
cdr3_aa: CASSLSRTGRVGQPQHF
cdr3_nt: TGTGCCAGCAGTTTAAGCCGGACAGGGCGGGTCGGTCAGCCCCAGCATTTT

v_call: TRBV20-1
clone_size: many
d_call: -
j_call: TRBJ2-5
cdr3_aa: CSAVYRKETQYF
cdr3_nt: TGCAGTGCCGTGTACAGAAAAGAGACCCAGTACTTC

v_call: TRBV2
clone_size: many
d_call: TRBD1
j_call: TRBJ1-1
cdr3_aa: CASRSQGRNTEAFF
cdr3_nt: TGTGCCAGCCGTTCACAGGGGAGGAACACTGAAGCTTTCTTT

v_call: TRBV5-4
clone_size: many
d_call: TRBD1
j_call: TRBJ2-7
cdr3_aa: CASSLVAQGNHEQYF
cdr3_nt: TGTGCCAGCAGCTTGGTAGCACAGGGGAACCACGAGCAGTACTTC

v_call: TRBV28
clone_size: medium-sized
d_call: -
j_call: TRBJ2-5
cdr3_aa: CASSGDESQETQYF
cdr3_nt: TGTGCCAGCAGTGGAGACGAAAGCCAAGAGACCCAGTACTTC

v_call: TRBV28
clone_size: few
d_call: TRBD2
j_call: TRBJ2-1
cdr3_aa: CASTPRLAGWTNEQFF
cdr3_nt: TGTGCCAGCACCCCGAGGCTAGCGGGGTGGACCAATGAGCAGTTCTTC

v_call: TRBV9
clone_size: many
d_call: TRBD1
j_call: TRBJ2-7
cdr3_aa: CASSVQDRGGPYEQYF
cdr3_nt: TGTGCCAGCAGCGTTCAAGACAGGGGGGGTCCCTACGAGCAGTACTTC

v_call: TRBV20-1
clone_size: many
d_call: -
j_call: TRBJ1-5
cdr3_aa: CSAPGHYPSNQPQHF
cdr3_nt: TGCAGTGCTCCAGGGCACTATCCTAGCAATCAGCCCCAGCATTTT

v_call: TRBV6-6
clone_size: many
d_call: TRBD2
j_call: TRBJ2-3
cdr3_aa: CASSYGGDLSDF
cdr3_nt: TGTGCCAGCAGTTACGGGGGGGACCTGTCGGATTTT

v_call: TRBV11-3
clone_size: few
d_call: -
j_call: TRBJ2-3
cdr3_aa: CASSQTARDTQYF
cdr3_nt: TGTGCCAGCAGCCAAACGGCGCGAGATACGCAGTATTTT

v_call: TRBV5-4
clone_size: many
d_call: TRBD1
j_call: TRBJ2-1
cdr3_aa: CASSPGQGGRREQFF
cdr3_nt: TGTGCCAGCAGCCCGGGACAGGGAGGTCGGAGGGAGCAGTTCTTC

v_call: TRBV6-4
clone_size: many
d_call: TRBD1
j_call: TRBJ2-3
cdr3_aa: CASSDGTGGTDTQYF
cdr3_nt: TGTGCCAGCAGTGACGGGACAGGGGGCACAGATACGCAGTATTTT

v_call: TRBV20-1
clone_size: many
d_call: TRBD1
j_call: TRBJ1-4
cdr3_aa: CSARGRWDEKLFF
cdr3_nt: TGCAGTGCGAGGGGGCGATGGGATGAAAAACTGTTTTTT

v_call: TRBV7-8
clone_size: large
d_call: TRBD1
j_call: TRBJ2-7
cdr3_aa: CASSAPGQGYPNSYEQYF
cdr3_nt: TGTGCCAGCAGCGCCCCGGGACAGGGGTACCCTAACTCCTACGAGCAGTACTTC

v_call: TRBV20-1
clone_size: few
d_call: -
j_call: TRBJ2-6
cdr3_aa: CSATTRSGANVLTF
cdr3_nt: TGCAGTGCCACGACCCGCTCTGGGGCCAACGTCCTGACTTTC

v_call: TRBV2
clone_size: medium-sized
d_call: TRBD1
j_call: TRBJ2-3
cdr3_aa: CASSERGRDTDTQYF
cdr3_nt: TGTGCCAGCAGTGAAAGGGGGCGAGACACAGATACGCAGTATTTT

v_call: TRBV10-3
clone_size: medium-sized
d_call: -
j_call: TRBJ2-7
cdr3_aa: CAISERGYAGLGEQYF
cdr3_nt: TGTGCCATCAGTGAGAGGGGTTATGCAGGCTTGGGCGAGCAGTACTTC

v_call: TRBV28
clone_size: many
d_call: -
j_call: TRBJ2-7
cdr3_aa: CASSGGTLREQYF
cdr3_nt: TGTGCCAGCAGTGGGGGAACCCTGAGGGAGCAGTACTTC

v_call: TRBV6-5
clone_size: large
d_call: -
j_call: TRBJ2-5
cdr3_aa: CATARIQVRTQETQYF
cdr3_nt: TGTGCCACCGCAAGGATCCAAGTGAGGACCCAAGAGACCCAGTACTTC

v_call: TRBV7-6
clone_size: many
d_call: TRBD1
j_call: TRBJ2-7
cdr3_aa: CASSLATGSDEQYF
cdr3_nt: TGTGCCAGCAGCCTCGCGACAGGGTCCGACGAGCAGTACTTC